This entry concerns a single T cell receptor beta chain. Its antigen is unknown. The data were produced by immunoSEQ multiplex PCR, yet TCRdb's version contains in-frame clones alone and is incomplete. The sample contains 65,000 to 100,000 clones, under 85% of which appear only once. Patients were ineligible given autoimmune disease history or systemic immunosuppression. This entry belongs to a study of OX40 agonist ivuxolimab in advanced cancers. Study in general: Of the patients, three showed partial responses, one with hepatocellular carcinoma and two with cutaneous melanoma. Study-wide findings and caveats: A proportion of nonresponders additionally exhibited low normalized T-cell clonal expansion. In the 0.1 to 3.0 mg/kg range, CD4+ and CD8+ blood T cells had expanded clonally by week 6.

The CDR3 runs 15 residues. Trimming cost V 8 bases and J 1 base; bases outside gene matches: 7. The germline V gene encodes CDR1 MDHEN and CDR2 SYDVKM. The sample consisted of CD4+ or CD8+ T cells sorted from blood, taken in a trial of the OX40 agonist ivuxolimab. V is TRBV28 and J is TRBJ1-1, with 10 bases identical to TRBD1. The sequence was collected from an adult with an advanced solid tumor such as melanoma, head and neck, liver or kidney cancer. The CDR3 coding sequence is TGTGCCAGCCGGGACAGGGGCAGGGGGAACACTGAAGCTTTCTTT. It translates to CASRDRGRGNTEAFF.